One and the same sample provided the 28 T cell receptor beta chains below, sequenced in a study of blood T cell repertoires in COVID-19. Clones were sequenced by immunoSEQ multiplex PCR, and TCRdb holds only the in-frame ones, with some missing. The data hold 65,000 or so clones, with 76% observed a single time. Sequenced: peripheral blood. These receptor sequences come from a woman aged 50 to 60 with active or convalescent COVID-19.

The J gene is TRBJ2-1, the V gene TRBV5-1, with 7 nucleotides matching TRBD2. The CDR3 has 16 residues. The V segment lost 3 bases and the J segment 5 bases; nucleotides outside the gene matches: 11. Germline assignment: CDR1 SGHRS and CDR2 YFSETQ. CDR3 DNA: TGCGCCAGCAGCTCACGAGGAGCGGGACGGGACAATGAGCAGTTCTTC. Its protein product is CASSSRGAGRDNEQFF. The entire variable domain, with the rest obtained from reference TRBV5-1 and TRBJ2-1, is as follows: KAGVTQTPRYLIKTRGQQVTLSCSPISGHRSVSWYQQTPGQGLQFLFEYFSETQRNKGNFPGRFSGRQFSNSRSEMNVSTLELGDSALYLCASSSRGAGRDNEQFFGPGTRLTVL.

The V call is TRBV4-2, the J call TRBJ2-2; TRBD2 matches 10 bases. V lost 1 base to trimming and J lost 5 bases; unmatched junction nucleotides: 4. The CDR3 loop spans 16 amino acids. The V gene's germline CDR1 is LGHNA and CDR2 YNFKEQ. The CDR3 DNA is TGTGCCAGCAGCCAAGGGGCTAGCGGGAGAACCGGGGAGCTGTTTTTT. It encodes CASSQGASGRTGELFF.

The chain has TRBV7-2 and TRBJ2-3; 8 positions agree with TRBD1. Germline V gene sequence: CDR1 SGHTA, CDR2 FQGNSA. V lost 10 bases to trimming and J lost 0 bases; unmatched junction nucleotides: 6. The CDR3 is 14 amino acids. This CDR3 is CATRDRLSTDTQYF. CDR3 DNA: TGTGCCACCCGGGACAGGCTGAGCACAGATACGCAGTATTTT.

The V gene is TRBV4-2, the J gene TRBJ2-7, with 10 nucleotides matching TRBD2. CDR3 size: 18 residues. Germline assignment: CDR1 LGHNA and CDR2 YNFKEQ. V lost 4 bases to trimming and J lost 0 bases; unmatched junction nucleotides: 12. The CDR3 sequence is CASSPFSGLAAYSYEQYF. DNA of the CDR3: TGTGCCAGCAGCCCCTTCAGCGGACTAGCGGCCTACTCCTACGAGCAGTACTTC.

The J gene is TRBJ2-2, the V gene TRBV5-4; 13 bases line up with TRBD2. The germline CDR1 and CDR2 sequences are SGHNT and YYREEE (reference sequence). Trimming removed 4 bases from V and 13 bases from J; junction bases left unmatched: 7. The CDR3 totals 14 residues. The CDR3 nucleotides are TGTGCCAGCAGCCCGGGACTAGCGGGACCTGGGCTGTTTTTT. This sequence encodes CASSPGLAGPGLFF.

The J gene is TRBJ2-7, the V gene TRBV19; the match to TRBD2 covers 10 bases. This CDR3 has 14 amino acids. Germline CDR1 and CDR2: LNHDA and SQIVND (reference sequence). V shed 5 bases and J 7 bases; nucleotides not matched to a gene: 8. The CDR3 coding sequence is TGTGCCAGTAGTCTAGCGGGAGCTGTGTGGGAGCAGTACTTC. This encodes CASSLAGAVWEQYF.

This clone was counted only a few times. The V call is TRBV5-4, the J call TRBJ2-7; TRBD1 matches 10 bases. V trimming: 0 bases; J trimming: 9 bases; junction bases outside the gene matches: 9. CDR1 is SGHNT, CDR2 YYREEE, per germline (reference sequence). CDR3 size: 15 residues. The DNA for the CDR3 is TGTGCCAGCAGCTTGGGGGGGACAGGGGTGATGGGGCAGTACTTC. Translation: CASSLGGTGVMGQYF.

The J gene is TRBJ2-1, the V gene TRBV10-1, with TRBD2 matching 13 bases. The CDR3 spans 21 residues. V shed 5 bases and J 1 base; nucleotides not matched to a gene: 17. The V gene's germline CDR1 is WNHNN and CDR2 SYGVQD (reference sequence). The CDR3, as DNA: TGCGCCAGCAGTAATACACTAGCGGGAGGGCCTGGAAATTGTTCCTACAATGAGCAGTTCTTC. Protein: CASSNTLAGGPGNCSYNEQFF.

The chain links TRBV30 to TRBJ2-2; TRBD2 agrees at 13 bases. V lost 5 bases, J lost 2 bases, and 5 bases stayed unmatched. Germline loops: CDR1 GTSNPN, CDR2 SVGIG (reference sequence). The CDR3 has 16 residues. The CDR3 nucleotides read TGTGCCTGGGGAGGACTAGCGGGAGATAACACCGGGGAGCTGTTTTTT. It translates to CAWGGLAGDNTGELFF.

The chain carries TRBV7-2 and TRBJ1-6, with 7 bases identical to TRBD1. The junction had 4 bases not matched to a gene; V was cut back by 4 bases and J by 7 bases. Germline CDR1 and CDR2: SGHTA and FQGNSA. The CDR3 is 14 amino acids. The DNA of the CDR3 is TGTGCCAGCAGCTGGGACAGTAAAAATTCACCCCTCCACTTT. It codes for CASSWDSKNSPLHF.

The chain has TRBV24-1 and TRBJ2-5, with 8 bases matching TRBD1. Germline trimming cut 6 bases from V and 5 bases from J; bases unmatched to any gene: 7. Germline V gene sequence: CDR1 KGHDR, CDR2 SFDVKD. The CDR3 extends over 14 amino acids. The CDR3, as DNA: TGTGCCACCAGTCAAGCAGGGGGCTTGGAGACCCAGTACTTC. Protein product: CATSQAGGLETQYF.

This clone was found a few times. V is TRBV2 and J is TRBJ2-7, with D perhaps TRBD1 (6 bases). V gave up 4 bases and J gave up 2 bases, with 9 bases separating them. This CDR3 comprises 13 residues. CDR1 and CDR2 from the germline V gene are SNHLY and FYNNEI. This CDR3 is CASSGTDTYEQYF. The CDR3 DNA reads as TGTGCCAGCAGTGGGACAGACACCTACGAGCAGTACTTC.

The chain employs TRBV30 and TRBJ2-5; 7 nucleotides align to TRBD2. J lost 5 bases, V lost 2 bases, and 5 bases had no gene match. Germline CDR1 reads GTSNPN; CDR2 reads SVGIG (reference sequence). The CDR3 covers 13 residues. The DNA for the CDR3 is TGTGCCTGGAGTAATGGACTAGAGGAGACCCAGTACTTC. The encoded protein is CAWSNGLEETQYF. The whole variable domain, filled in from reference TRBV30 and TRBJ2-5, reads SQTIHQWPATLVQPVGSPLSLECTVEGTSNPNLYWYRQAAGRGLQLLFYSVGIGQISSEVPQNLSASRPQDRQFILSSKKLLLSDSGFYLCAWSNGLEETQYFGPGTRLLVL.

The gene calls are TRBV5-1 and TRBJ2-4, with 9 bases matching TRBD1. The V gene's germline CDR1 is SGHRS and CDR2 YFSETQ. V gave up 4 bases and J gave up 7 bases; unmatched junction bases: 3. The CDR3 runs 13 residues. The CDR3 DNA follows: TGCGCCAGCAGCCCTGGACAGGGGAACATTCAGTACTTC. Translated, it gives CASSPGQGNIQYF.

The chain employs TRBV24-1 and TRBJ1-1; weak D call: TRBD1 (6 bases). Germline assignment: CDR1 KGHDR and CDR2 SFDVKD. CDR3 length: 13 amino acids. V lost 7 bases to trimming and J lost 2 bases, with 10 bases between them. CDR3 sequence (DNA): TGTGCCACCAGGGGGGCGATAAACACTGAAGCTTTCTTT. Residues: CATRGAINTEAFF.

This chain connects TRBV5-5 to TRBJ2-7, with 9 bases matching TRBD1. The CDR3 length is 15 residues. Germline CDR1 reads SGHKS; CDR2 reads YYEKEE (reference sequence). The trim removed 4 bases at V and 1 base at J, leaving 6 bases unmatched. CDR3 amino acids: CASSVQGAWSYEQYF. CDR3 nucleotides: TGTGCCAGCAGCGTACAGGGGGCTTGGTCCTACGAGCAGTACTTC.

This clone is medium-sized by share. The chain couples TRBV19 to TRBJ2-1; maybe TRBD2 (5 bases). Germline V CDR1 and CDR2: LNHDA, SQIVND (reference sequence). The CDR3 has 13 amino acids. Trimming took off 7 bases at V and 4 bases at J, with 11 bases between the two ends. CDR3 nucleotides: TGTGCCAGTACAGAGCGAGGGTACAATGAGCAGTTCTTC. It encodes CASTERGYNEQFF.

The chain couples TRBV9 to TRBJ1-3; D is unclear. This CDR3 has 15 amino acids. The ends were cut back, 4 bases at V and 3 bases at J, with 14 bases in the middle. Germline CDR1 is SGDLS and CDR2 is YYNGEE. As DNA, the CDR3 is TGTGCCAGCAGCACCGAGGGATTGAGTGGAAACACCATATATTTT. Residues: CASSTEGLSGNTIYF.

V and J are TRBV7-9 and TRBJ1-3; the match to TRBD1 covers 7 bases. V lost 2 bases, J lost 8 bases, and 6 bases stayed unmatched. This CDR3 contains 14 residues. CDR1 is SEHNR, CDR2 FQNEAQ, per germline (reference sequence). Here the CDR3 DNA reads TGTGCCAGCAGCTTAACGACAGGGCAGGACACCATATATTTT. It is translated as CASSLTTGQDTIYF.

The rearrangement links TRBV27 to TRBJ2-2, with TRBD2 matching 8 bases. Germline lookup yields CDR1 MNHEY and CDR2 SMNVEV (reference sequence). CDR3 length equals 12 residues. The V and J ends lost 8 bases and 4 bases, in that order; junction bases with no gene match: 0. CDR3 sequence reads: CASRGGTGELFF. Written as DNA, the CDR3 is TGTGCCAGCCGGGGGGGCACCGGGGAGCTGTTTTTT.

V usage is TRBV6-5 and J usage is TRBJ2-7, with no clear D. This CDR3 contains 14 residues. Germline V lookup: CDR1 MNHEY, CDR2 SVGAGI. Trimming took off 8 bases at V and 3 bases at J, with 17 bases between the two ends. The CDR3 is CASAARISSYEQYF. The CDR3 region has the DNA TGTGCCAGCGCGGCCCGGATTTCTAGCTACGAGCAGTACTTC.

The chain joins TRBV27 to TRBJ1-1, with D perhaps TRBD1 (6 bases). The germline V gene has CDR1 MNHEY and CDR2 SMNVEV (reference sequence). V lost 5 bases to trimming and J lost 1 base, with 8 bases between them. The CDR3 spans 13 residues. The CDR3 reads CASSQQGNTEAFF. The CDR3 region has the DNA TGTGCCAGCAGTCAACAGGGGAACACTGAAGCTTTCTTT.

The chain employs TRBV6-6 and TRBJ2-7, with TRBD2 identical over 7 bases. Germline-derived CDR1 and CDR2 are MNHNY and SVGAGI (reference sequence). Trimming at V came to 0 bases and at J to 2 bases, leaving 7 bases not matched to a gene. The CDR3 sequence is 16 residues long. CDR3 coding DNA: TGTGCCAGCAGTTACTCCGAGCTAGCGGTGCCCTACGAGCAGTACTTC. It specifies CASSYSELAVPYEQYF.

The chain combines TRBV15 with TRBJ1-4; the match to TRBD1 covers 7 bases. Germline loops: CDR1 LNHNV, CDR2 YYDKDF (reference sequence). The junction had 9 bases not matched to a gene; V was cut back by 0 bases and J by 8 bases. The CDR3 is made up of 16 amino acids. DNA of the CDR3: TGTGCCACCAGCAGAGATCGGGCAGGGGGTAAAGAAAAACTGTTTTTT. Amino acid sequence: CATSRDRAGGKEKLFF.

This clone was found a few times. The V and J genes are TRBV10-3 and TRBJ1-6; TRBD1 aligns across 9 bases. From germline, CDR1 is ENHRY and CDR2 SYGVKD. This CDR3 comprises 15 residues. The V and J ends lost 6 bases and 0 bases, in that order; junction bases with no gene match: 0. In nucleotides, the CDR3 is TGTGCCATCAGGACAGGGGGCTCCTATAATTCACCCCTCCACTTT. Its protein product is CAIRTGGSYNSPLHF.

The chain recombines TRBV12-3 or TRBV12-4 with TRBJ2-7; possible D gene TRBD1, 5 bases. The CDR3 consists of 12 residues. V shed 5 bases and J shed 6 bases, with 11 bases lying between them. CDR3 sequence (DNA): TGTGCCAGCAGTCAACAGGTTGGCGAGCAGTACTTC. This encodes CASSQQVGEQYF.

This clone was seen a few times. This rearrangement joins TRBV9 to TRBJ1-2; no reliable D call. The ends were cut back, 0 bases at V and 2 bases at J, with 8 bases in the middle. The CDR3 contains 14 residues. CDR1 is SGDLS, CDR2 YYNGEE, per germline. The CDR3 region has the DNA TGTGCCAGCAGCGTAGACGGCGGAAACTATGGCTACACCTTC. Translation: CASSVDGGNYGYTF.

The rearrangement uses TRBV2 and TRBJ1-5, with a tentative D call TRBD1 (5 bases). The length of the CDR3 is 12 residues. CDR1 is SNHLY and CDR2 is FYNNEI in the germline V gene. V was cut by 8 bases and J by 4 bases, with 9 bases left in between. CDR3 DNA sequence: TGTGCCAGCGGACACGTTAATCAGCCCCAGCATTTT. Amino acid sequence: CASGHVNQPQHF.